This TCR beta chain was sequenced for a study of neurological immune-mediated disorders. Unmatched junction bases numbered 7, after V lost 4 bases and J lost 4 bases. The germline gives CDR1 DFQATT, CDR2 SNEGSKA (reference sequence). This CDR3 comprises 14 residues. Study-wide results and limits: Across subjects, no CDR3 amino acid sequence appeared in expanded clones of more than one subject, a finding that suggested private repertoires in all groups. HTLV-1-associated myelopathy had the most TCR clonal expansion, while multiple sclerosis had the least, a level that fell below healthy controls.

5'RACE employing 10-nucleotide random UMIs yielded the cDNA. TCRdb redid the calling of the 5' RACE reads with MiXCR, one entry per CDR3 protein. In the table there are roughly 80,000 distinct CDR3 sequences, 10% of which are singletons. This clonotype has ten or more counts. Its antigen is not identified. Unsorted libraries came from 2 million PBMCs stored at -80 °C. This sequence originates from a man aged 35 to 55 in good health. The chain recombines TRBV20-1 with TRBJ2-1, with 7 positions matching TRBD2. Sequencing was carried out using PBMCs. CDR3 residues: CSANDPGGYNEQFF. CDR3 DNA: TGCAGTGCTAACGACCCGGGGGGTTACAATGAGCAGTTCTTC.